These 11 T cell receptor beta chains came from one sample sequenced in a study of identifying expanded T cells in peripheral blood. The data were produced by immunoSEQ multiplex PCR, yet TCRdb's version contains in-frame clones alone and is incomplete. The table has approximately 120,000 clones, about 87% seen once. Sequencing was carried out using blood. The origin of the receptors is a person aged 18 to 70 in good health.

V gene TRBV19 combines with J gene TRBJ1-4; perhaps TRBD1 as D (6 bases). Trimming stripped 4 bases from V and 4 bases from J, with 10 bases between. This CDR3 has 14 amino acids. Germline loops: CDR1 LNHDA, CDR2 SQIVND (reference sequence). The CDR3 here is CASSTRTDNEKLFF. DNA of the CDR3: TGTGCCAGTAGTACCCGGACAGATAATGAAAAACTGTTTTTT.

This sequence joins TRBV7-2 and TRBJ2-3; 8 positions agree with TRBD2. Germline assignment: CDR1 SGHTA and CDR2 FQGNSA. The CDR3 is 15 amino acids. V was clipped by 6 bases and J by 2 bases; unmatched bases: 7. The CDR3 region has the DNA TGTGCCAGCAGTATAGCGGGGCCCTTCACAGATACGCAGTATTTT. It yields the protein CASSIAGPFTDTQYF.

This clone was seen only once. The chain recombines TRBV4-2 with TRBJ2-3; D unresolved. Looked up from germline, CDR1 is LGHNA and CDR2 is YNFKEQ. This CDR3 has 18 amino acids. Between the trimmed V and J ends, which lost 0 bases and 5 bases, there was a span of 21 bases. The CDR3 spells CASSQDTAGAYLGDTQYF. The CDR3 bases are TGTGCCAGCAGCCAAGATACGGCAGGAGCCTATTTAGGAGATACGCAGTATTTT.

This chain links TRBV11-2 with TRBJ2-3; 11 nucleotides line up with TRBD2. Germline V CDR1 and CDR2: SGHAT, FQNNGV. The CDR3 length is 18 residues. J lost 5 bases, V lost 4 bases, and 14 bases had no gene match. Here the CDR3 reads CASSSLARLAGGVDTQYF. The CDR3 region has the DNA TGTGCCAGCAGCTCCCTGGCCCGGCTAGCGGGAGGAGTAGATACGCAGTATTTT.

V usage is TRBV7-9 and J usage is TRBJ1-1; D not certain. Germline values: CDR1 SEHNR, CDR2 FQNEAQ (reference sequence). The V gene lost 3 bases and the J gene lost 2 bases, with 10 bases spanning the gap. The CDR3 runs to 14 residues. CDR3 residues: CASSFGEVNTEAFF. CDR3 sequence (DNA): TGTGCCAGCAGCTTTGGGGAGGTAAACACTGAAGCTTTCTTT. Full variable domain (rest looked up from reference TRBV7-9 and TRBJ1-1): DTGVSQNPRHKITKRGQNVTFRCDPISEHNRLYWYRQTLGQGPEFLTYFQNEAQLEKSRLLSDRFSAERPKGSFSTLEIQRTEQGDSAMYLCASSFGEVNTEAFFGQGTRLTVV.

The J gene is TRBJ2-3, the V gene TRBV7-2; 13 bases are shared with TRBD2. Trimming took 5 bases from V and 0 from J; bases not matched to a gene: 8. Looked up from germline, CDR1 is SGHTA and CDR2 is FQGNSA. CDR3 length: 18 amino acids. The CDR3 region is CASSRRGTSGASTDTQYF. CDR3 nucleotides: TGTGCCAGCAGCCGTAGGGGGACTAGCGGGGCTAGCACAGATACGCAGTATTTT.

The chain carries TRBV27 and TRBJ2-5; D uncertain. The V and J ends lost 0 bases and 1 base respectively, with 3 bases between them. The CDR3 has 13 residues. Germline V gene lookup returns CDR1 MNHEY and CDR2 SMNVEV (reference sequence). The CDR3 here is CASSLSVQETQYF. CDR3 in DNA: TGTGCCAGCAGTTTATCAGTCCAAGAGACCCAGTACTTC.

The chain uses TRBV6-1 and TRBJ2-7; TRBD2 agrees at 8 bases. Germline values: CDR1 MNHNS, CDR2 SASEGT. This CDR3 is built from 15 residues. V lost 1 base to trimming and J lost 6 bases; unmatched junction nucleotides: 8. DNA of the CDR3: TGTGCCAGCAGTGAAGTAGGGCTAGCGGGTTTCGAGCAGTACTTC. It translates to CASSEVGLAGFEQYF.

This chain links TRBV4-1 with TRBJ1-4; TRBD1 matches 8 bases. The CDR3 is 13 amino acids. V was pared by 8 bases and J by 7 bases, with 6 bases of the junction left unmatched. Germline lookup yields CDR1 MGHRA and CDR2 YSYEKL. In DNA, the CDR3 is TGCGCCAGCCAGGGGGCTTGGGTTGAAAAACTGTTTTTT. Its protein is CASQGAWVEKLFF.

The V gene is TRBV5-1, the J gene TRBJ1-2; no definite D call. Trimming cost V 1 base and J 7 bases, with 14 bases left between them. CDR1 and CDR2 from the germline V gene are SGHRS and YFSETQ. The CDR3 consists of 14 residues. CDR3 residues: CASSLLSSLGGYTF. CDR3 nucleotides: TGCGCCAGCAGCTTGTTATCCTCCCTAGGTGGCTACACCTTC.

This clone occurred once. The chain joins TRBV2 to TRBJ1-1; TRBD1 might be the D (5 bases). The CDR3 totals 12 residues. V was clipped by 5 bases and J by 11 bases, with 15 bases between them. In germline, CDR1 is SNHLY, CDR2 FYNNEI. The CDR3 bases are TGTGCCAGCAGTAAGCCAGGGTATTTGGCTTTCTTT. Translated: CASSKPGYLAFF.